These 19 T cell receptor beta chains were all obtained from the same sample, sequenced in a study of naive and memory T cell subsets. The treatment: skin biopsy from PPD injection site in Mantoux-positive individual. TCR cDNA received a 3' ligated oligonucleotide that carried a UMI. Ligated cDNA underwent four rounds of PCR with nested alpha and beta constant region primers and SP2. TCRdb processed the UMI-ligation and nested PCR reads anew with MiXCR; each CDR3 protein has one entry. The repertoire includes more than 20,000 distinct CDR3 sequences, 5.5% to 7.5% of them detected once, and around 6.4% sits in the top ten. The sample consisted of skin, taken from a tuberculin skin test site. The receptors come from an adult in good health.

In its sample, this clonotype was seen many times. The CDR3 coding sequence is TGTGCCAGCAGTCCCGAGGACAGGACCCCGTACGAGCAGTACTTC. Encoded protein: CASSPEDRTPYEQYF. The chain has TRBV6-2 or TRBV6-3 and TRBJ2-7; 7 bases line up with TRBD1. V shed 5 bases and J 4 bases; nucleotides not matched to a gene: 11. The CDR3 sequence is 15 residues long. Germline V gene sequence: CDR1 MNHEY, CDR2 SVGEGT.

This clonotype was seen at least ten times. V gene TRBV30 combines with J gene TRBJ1-2, with no clear D. Trimming cost V 4 bases and J 1 base, with 7 bases left between them. Germline lookup yields CDR1 GTSNPN and CDR2 SVGIG (reference sequence). The CDR3 is 12 residues long. CDR3: CAWNNLNYGYTF. As DNA, the CDR3 is TGTGCCTGGAATAACCTTAACTATGGCTACACCTTC.

This clonotype occurred many times. This CDR3 is CASSSSRQANTEAFF. The CDR3 DNA sequence: TGTGCCAGCAGTTCTTCTAGACAAGCAAACACTGAAGCTTTCTTT. V usage is TRBV6-5 and J usage is TRBJ1-1; no clear D. V was clipped by 4 bases and J by 2 bases, with 14 bases between them. The V gene's germline CDR1 is MNHEY and CDR2 SVGAGI. The CDR3 is 15 residues long.

This clonotype was counted many times. This chain joins TRBV6-2 or TRBV6-3 and TRBJ2-1; D unclear. The CDR3 runs 14 residues. Germline values: CDR1 MNHEY, CDR2 SVGEGT. Trimming cost V 5 bases and J 10 bases, with 18 bases left between them. Here the CDR3 DNA reads TGTGCCAGCAGTCCCATTAGGCTGGCGGAGGAGCAGTTCTTC. Protein: CASSPIRLAEEQFF.

V and J are TRBV29-1 and TRBJ1-5, with no clear D. This CDR3 contains 12 residues. Germline-derived CDR1 and CDR2 are SQVTM and ANQGSEA. V was cut by 7 bases and J by 7 bases, with 14 bases left in between. DNA for the CDR3: TGCAGCGCCGGACGGGAAGGGCAGCCCCAGCATTTT. It specifies CSAGREGQPQHF.

This clonotype was seen at least ten times. The chain has TRBV2 and TRBJ1-2; 8 bases agree with TRBD1. Per germline, CDR1 SNHLY and CDR2 FYNNEI. The trim removed 7 bases at V and 7 bases at J, leaving 11 bases unmatched. This CDR3 region has 14 residues. For the CDR3, the DNA is TGTGCCAGCAACTTGGACAGGGACATAGGTGGCTACACCTTC. Residues: CASNLDRDIGGYTF.

Many counts were recorded for this clonotype. The gene calls are TRBV5-5 and TRBJ2-3, with TRBD1 matching over 7 bases. CDR1 is SGHKS, CDR2 YYEKEE, per germline (reference sequence). This CDR3 spans 14 amino acids. Trimming at V came to 5 bases and at J to 2 bases, leaving 5 bases not matched to a gene. CDR3 bases: TGTGCCAGCAGATCCGGGACAGCCACAGATACGCAGTATTTT. Its translation: CASRSGTATDTQYF.

By share of the sample, this clonotype is medium-sized. The CDR3 sequence: CASLTGGLREQYF. The DNA of the CDR3 is TGTGCCAGCCTTACAGGGGGACTACGGGAGCAGTACTTC. The gene calls are TRBV28 and TRBJ2-7; maybe TRBD1 (8 bases). The germline V gene encodes CDR1 MDHEN and CDR2 SYDVKM. The CDR3 has 13 residues. V lost 8 bases and J 7 bases, leaving 18 bases between the germline ends.

The genes are TRBV29-1 and TRBJ2-1; D remains unclear. The CDR3 is 14 amino acids. CDR1 is SQVTM, CDR2 ANQGSEA, per germline. The V and J ends lost 1 base and 12 bases respectively, with 19 bases between them. For the CDR3, the DNA is TGCAGCGTTGAAGTCTCCACCCAGGCAGCGCTGCAGTTCTTC. Encoded protein: CSVEVSTQAALQFF.

In this sample, this clonotype turned up a few times. This chain links TRBV6-2 or TRBV6-3 with TRBJ1-5; no clear D. The germline V and J ends were trimmed by 2 bases and 3 bases, with 8 bases remaining between them. CDR1 and CDR2 (germline): MNHEY, SVGEGT. The CDR3 has 14 amino acids. The CDR3 DNA reads TGTGCCAGCAGTTACGGGTTCCACAATCAGCCCCAGCATTTT. Translation: CASSYGFHNQPQHF.

This clonotype is classed as medium-sized. The chain carries TRBV6-5 and TRBJ1-5; TRBD1 matches 7 bases. With 6 bases clipped from V and 1 base from J, the junction kept 6 bases outside the gene matches. Germline V gene sequence: CDR1 MNHEY, CDR2 SVGAGI. This CDR3 region has 15 residues. The CDR3 DNA is TGTGCCAGCAGCCCGGGACAGACCAGCAATCAGCCCCAGCATTTT. Translated, it gives CASSPGQTSNQPQHF.

This clonotype was seen many times. The V gene is TRBV15, the J gene TRBJ1-1; D unresolved. The CDR3 runs 13 residues. V lost 3 bases and J lost 2, with 7 bases in between. The germline V gene encodes CDR1 LNHNV and CDR2 YYDKDF (reference sequence). This chain's CDR3 is CATSRDLNTEAFF. In DNA, the CDR3 is TGTGCCACCAGCAGGGACTTAAACACTGAAGCTTTCTTT.

This clonotype was observed at least ten times. The V and J genes are TRBV7-9 and TRBJ2-7, with D unclear. Germline V gene data show CDR1 as SEHNR and CDR2 as FQNEAQ (reference sequence). The germline V and J ends were trimmed by 2 bases and 4 bases, with 6 bases remaining between them. CDR3 length: 12 residues. CDR3 DNA: TGTGCCAGCAGCTTAATTAGTTACGAGCAGTACTTC. Translated, it gives CASSLISYEQYF.

The gene calls are TRBV28 and TRBJ1-2; TRBD1 agrees at 10 bases. The germline CDR1 and CDR2 sequences are MDHEN and SYDVKM. The CDR3 consists of 16 residues. V lost 2 bases to trimming and J lost 5 bases; unmatched junction nucleotides: 8. This CDR3 reads CASSLKGQGILYGYTF. CDR3 bases: TGTGCCAGCAGTTTAAAGGGACAGGGGATTCTATATGGCTACACCTTC.

In the case of this clonotype: Germline and junction disagree at one end, which may indicate a read error. The V and J genes are TRBV7-2 and TRBJ2-7; 8 nucleotides match TRBD2. The V gene's germline CDR1 is SGHTA and CDR2 FQGNSA. The CDR3 covers 17 residues. This chain's CDR3 is CASGLGRAGAIYYEQYF. The CDR3 nucleotides read TGTGCCAGCGGCTTAGGGAGAGCGGGAGCTATCTACTACGAGCAGTACTTC.

Note on this clonotype: A read error may produce the germline difference seen at one junction end. J is TRBJ2-2 and V is TRBV7-7; D may correspond to TRBD1 or TRBD2 (6 bases each). CDR3 size: 16 residues. Germline CDR1 SSHAT, CDR2 FNYEAQ (reference sequence). The CDR3 sequence: CASSLGGTRYGGELFF. The DNA of the CDR3 is TGTGCTAGCAGCTTAGGGGGGACGCGGTACGGCGGGGAGCTGTTTTTT.

At least ten counts were recorded for this clonotype. The V and J genes are TRBV20-1 and TRBJ1-6, with D perhaps TRBD1 (6 bases). V was pared by 0 bases and J by 4 bases, with 16 bases between. Germline CDR1 and CDR2: DFQATT and SNEGSKA (reference sequence). There are 17 residues in the CDR3. The CDR3 DNA reads TGCAGTGCTAGAGATACGGGAACAGGGAATTATAATTCACCCCTCCACTTT. This sequence encodes CSARDTGTGNYNSPLHF.

This chain uses TRBV28 with TRBJ2-5, with D possibly TRBD2 on 5 matching bases. The V gene's germline CDR1 is MDHEN and CDR2 SYDVKM. V dropped 11 bases and J dropped 2 bases, with 24 bases sitting between them. The CDR3 is 16 amino acids. This CDR3 reads CAEDMCLGIGQETQYF. In DNA, the CDR3 is TGTGCCGAAGATATGTGTCTCGGGATAGGACAAGAGACCCAGTACTTC.

This clonotype was counted ten times or more. This chain links TRBV7-2 with TRBJ2-2; weak D call: TRBD2 (5 bases). The germline V gene has CDR1 SGHTA and CDR2 FQGNSA. This CDR3 comprises 13 residues. Trimming left V 1 base short and J 6 bases short, with 6 bases between. The CDR3 coding sequence is TGTGCCAGCAGCTTAGTGGAGGCCGGGGAGCTGTTTTTT. Translation gives CASSLVEAGELFF. Full variable domain (outside the CDR3, taken from reference TRBV7-2 and TRBJ2-2): GAGVSQSPSNKVTEKGKDVELRCDPISGHTALYWYRQSLGQGLEFLIYFQGNSAPDKSGLPSDRFSAERTGGSVSTLTIQRTQQEDSAVYLCASSLVEAGELFFGEGSRLTVL.